This T cell receptor beta chain stems from a study of blood T cell repertoires in COVID-19. Authors' data handling: Estimates of nucleated cell counts were drawn from the amplification of reference gene primers. Clones were read by immunoSEQ multiplex PCR, and TCRdb kept only the in-frame ones, dropping some. D and trimming were read from the DNA, whereas the V and J calls and clone size are those reported in that table. The data contain roughly 250,000 clones, 80% to 85% of them singletons. Germline CDR1 is GTSNPN and CDR2 is SVGIG (reference sequence). The V end was cut by 2 bases, the J end by 8 bases, with 10 bases between. CDR3 size: 12 residues.

The chain carries TRBV30 and TRBJ1-5; D may be TRBD1 (6 bases). Sequenced sample: peripheral blood. This receptor was obtained from a man aged 45 to 65 with active or convalescent COVID-19. Here the CDR3 DNA reads TGTGCCTGGAGTTGGGGGCCTGAGCCCCAGCATTTT. It is translated as CAWSWGPEPQHF.